These 15 T cell receptor beta chains were sequenced from one sample in a study of CD8 T cells in Susac syndrome. RNA, at 0.5 to 1 ug, was reverse transcribed with random hexamers. MiXCR, applied by TCRdb to the immunoSEQ multiplex PCR reads, yields one record per CDR3 protein. The sample records about 300,000 distinct CDR3 sequences, roughly 85% being singletons. Sequencing was done on a sample of CD8+ T cells from PBMCs. The receptors stem from a human donor with multiple sclerosis.

In its sample, this clonotype was seen a few times. The genes are TRBV25-1 and TRBJ2-7, with TRBD2 as a possible D gene (7 bases). Germline CDR1 and CDR2: MGHDK and SYGVNS. The CDR3 consists of 14 residues. V lost 7 bases and J 0 bases, leaving 13 bases between the germline ends. The CDR3 DNA is TGTGCCAGCACCAGAGGGGGGGACTCCTACGAGCAGTACTTC. It yields the protein CASTRGGDSYEQYF.

The chain joins TRBV4-2 to TRBJ2-7, with 7 bases identical to TRBD1. Per germline, CDR1 LGHNA and CDR2 YNFKEQ. The CDR3 sequence is 14 residues long. V shed 3 bases, J shed 5 bases, and the junction held 7 bases outside the gene matches. The CDR3 loop is CASSQTGSRNEQYF. CDR3 nucleotide sequence: TGTGCCAGCAGCCAGACAGGGAGTAGGAACGAGCAGTACTTC.

V is TRBV6-5 and J is TRBJ1-2, with a possible D match to TRBD1 (5 bases). With 5 bases removed from V and 5 bases from J, the gap between germline ends came to 15 bases. Germline V lookup: CDR1 MNHEY, CDR2 SVGAGI. CDR3 length equals 14 residues. CDR3 amino acids: CASSRQPGDYGYTF. DNA of the CDR3: TGTGCCAGCAGTCGACAGCCTGGAGATTATGGCTACACCTTC.

The chain has TRBV9 and TRBJ2-1, with TRBD2 identical over 7 bases. The CDR3 extends over 15 amino acids. Trimming removed 0 bases from V and 3 bases from J; junction bases left unmatched: 3. In germline, CDR1 is SGDLS, CDR2 YYNGEE. The CDR3 DNA sequence: TGTGCCAGCAGCGTAGGGTCGGGAGGCTACAATGAGCAGTTCTTC. Its protein is CASSVGSGGYNEQFF. Filled out from reference TRBV9 and TRBJ2-1, the complete variable domain reads DSGVTQTPKHLITATGQRVTLRCSPRSGDLSVYWYQQSLDQGLQFLIQYYNGEERAKGNILERFSAQQFPDLHSELNLSSLELGDSALYFCASSVGSGGYNEQFFGPGTRLTVL.

The chain uses TRBV13 and TRBJ1-4, with a tentative D call TRBD1 (6 bases). V lost 3 bases and J 4 bases, leaving 12 bases between the germline ends. CDR3 size: 15 residues. Germline assignment: CDR1 PRHDT and CDR2 FYEKMQ (reference sequence). This CDR3 is CASSFRTDLNEKLFF. The CDR3 DNA is TGTGCCAGCAGCTTCAGGACAGACCTTAATGAAAAACTGTTTTTT.

The chain uses TRBV10-2 and TRBJ1-1; D may be TRBD1 (5 bases). The CDR3 extends over 12 amino acids. Trimming took 0 bases from V and 8 from J, leaving 7 bases between them. Germline V CDR1 and CDR2: WSHSY, SAAADI. The CDR3 here is CASSESGVEAFF. CDR3 nucleotide sequence: TGCGCCAGCAGTGAGTCAGGGGTCGAAGCTTTCTTT.

V and J are TRBV7-6 and TRBJ2-7, with 11 bases that match TRBD2. The length of the CDR3 is 15 residues. Germline V gene lookup returns CDR1 SGHVS and CDR2 FNYEAQ. J was trimmed by 3 bases and V by 5 bases; bases with no gene match: 6. The CDR3 nucleotides read TGTGCCAGCAGCGCGGGACTAGCGGATTACTACGAGCAGTACTTC. This sequence encodes CASSAGLADYYEQYF.

The chain has TRBV13 and TRBJ2-7; D perhaps matches TRBD2 (5 bases). Germline CDR1 is PRHDT and CDR2 is FYEKMQ (reference sequence). V lost 2 bases and J lost 7, with 9 bases in between. This CDR3 comprises 12 residues. In nucleotides, the CDR3 is TGTGCCAGCAGCTTAAATAGGAGGGAGCAGTACTTC. Translation gives CASSLNRREQYF.

DNA of the CDR3: TGTGCCTGGAGTGCAGACATGAACACTGAAGCTTTCTTT. It codes for CAWSADMNTEAFF. The chain carries TRBV30 and TRBJ1-1; D is unclear. The CDR3 is 13 residues long. Germline V gives CDR1 GTSNPN, CDR2 SVGIG (reference sequence). The V and J ends lost 1 base and 0 bases respectively, with 6 bases between them.

About this clonotype itself: This may be a read error: a much more frequent sequence differs by one nucleotide. The chain is built from TRBV7-8 and TRBJ2-7, with 10 bases matching TRBD1. The germline CDR1 and CDR2 sequences are SGHVS and FQNEAQ. Trimming removed 1 base from V and 0 bases from J; junction bases left unmatched: 6. The CDR3 is 17 residues long. Here the CDR3 reads CASSLGTGGLGSYEQYF. The CDR3 nucleotides read TGTGCCAGCAGCTTAGGGACAGGGGGTTTGGGCTCCTACGAGCAGTACTTC.

The chain carries TRBV5-1 and TRBJ2-7; a possible D gene is TRBD1 (6 bases). Germline values: CDR1 SGHRS, CDR2 YFSETQ. The ends were cut back, 1 base at V and 5 bases at J, with 10 bases in the middle. The CDR3 consists of 13 residues. For the CDR3, the DNA is TGCGCCAGCAGCTTGTATGGGGGCCACGAGCAGTACTTC. It translates to CASSLYGGHEQYF. The complete variable domain, with remaining parts taken from reference TRBV5-1 and TRBJ2-7, reads KAGVTQTPRYLIKTRGQQVTLSCSPISGHRSVSWYQQTPGQGLQFLFEYFSETQRNKGNFPGRFSGRQFSNSRSEMNVSTLELGDSALYLCASSLYGGHEQYFGPGTRLTVT.

The table lists this clonotype with a few counts. The rearrangement uses TRBV14 and TRBJ2-7; possibly TRBD1 or TRBD2 for D (5 bases each). The CDR3 runs to 15 residues. The germline V and J ends were trimmed by 2 bases and 3 bases, with 14 bases remaining between them. CDR1 is SGHDN and CDR2 is FVKESK in the germline V gene. Here the CDR3 DNA reads TGTGCCAGCAGCCAATCACGGGACGGCCTCTACGAGCAGTACTTC. Translating gives CASSQSRDGLYEQYF.

This clonotype has more than one count but fewer than ten. V is TRBV5-4 and J is TRBJ2-5, with 7 bases fitting TRBD1. The V gene end was trimmed by 3 bases and the J gene end by 5 bases; junction bases not matched to a gene: 10. This CDR3 is 15 amino acids long. Germline lookup yields CDR1 SGHNT and CDR2 YYREEE (reference sequence). CDR3 in amino acids: CASSYRGKGEETQYF. CDR3 DNA sequence: TGTGCCAGCAGCTACAGGGGTAAGGGCGAGGAGACCCAGTACTTC.

This rearrangement joins TRBV29-1 to TRBJ1-1; 7 bases line up with TRBD1. With V trimmed by 7 bases and J by 2 bases, 4 bases remained unmatched. In germline, CDR1 is SQVTM, CDR2 ANQGSEA. The CDR3 runs to 12 residues. CDR3 sequence reads: CSGRTGNTEAFF. The CDR3 nucleotides are TGCAGCGGAAGGACAGGAAACACTGAAGCTTTCTTT. Variable domain in full (rest from reference TRBV29-1 and TRBJ1-1): SAVISQKPSRDICQRGTSLTIQCQVDSQVTMMFWYRQQPGQSLTLIATANQGSEATYESGFVIDKFPISRPNLTFSTLTVSNMSPEDSSIYLCSGRTGNTEAFFGQGTRLTVV.

J is TRBJ1-6 and V is TRBV9; D call uncertain. The CDR3 loop spans 14 amino acids. Germline V CDR1 and CDR2: SGDLS, YYNGEE. V was trimmed by 4 bases and J by 9 bases, leaving 14 bases between them. The CDR3 DNA reads as TGTGCCAGCAGCTGGAACCCCGACGGTTCACCCCTCCACTTT. Translation: CASSWNPDGSPLHF.